This T cell receptor beta chain stems from a study of cytomegalovirus exposure and HLA in healthy donors. The PCR employed 60 Vbeta primers together with 13 Jbeta primers. Using immunoSEQ multiplex PCR, the repertoire was profiled, and TCRdb retains in-frame clones only, with some absent. The data contain about 140,000 clones, about four fifths of them singletons. The germline V gene has CDR1 SGHAT and CDR2 FQNNGV. V gave up 6 bases and J gave up 5 bases; unmatched junction bases: 5. The CDR3 has 13 residues. This clonotype originated in a man aged 35-49 years in good health and CMV-seropositive. The V call is TRBV11-2, the J call TRBJ1-2, with 8 bases identical to TRBD1. Sequencing was done on a sample of PBMCs. The CDR3 DNA reads TGTGCCAGCAGTTTGGGACAGGAGTATGGCTACACCTTC. Translation: CASSLGQEYGYTF.